This T cell receptor beta chain was documented in a study of blood T cell repertoires in COVID-19. Libraries were prepared by immunoSEQ multiplex PCR; TCRdb keeps only in-frame clonotypes and omits some of them. Of approximately 160,000 clones in the sample, over 80% were seen once. This CDR3 spans 14 amino acids. J was trimmed by 9 bases and V by 4 bases; bases with no gene match: 7. Germline V lookup: CDR1 SGHRS, CDR2 YFSETQ. Sequencing input: peripheral blood. This TCR derives from a man between 65 and 80 years old who had recovered from COVID-19. This sequence joins TRBV5-1 and TRBJ1-2, with 12 nucleotides matching TRBD1. CDR3 loop: CASSVGQGADSYTF. CDR3 nucleotide sequence: TGCGCCAGCAGCGTGGGACAGGGGGCAGATAGCTACACCTTC.